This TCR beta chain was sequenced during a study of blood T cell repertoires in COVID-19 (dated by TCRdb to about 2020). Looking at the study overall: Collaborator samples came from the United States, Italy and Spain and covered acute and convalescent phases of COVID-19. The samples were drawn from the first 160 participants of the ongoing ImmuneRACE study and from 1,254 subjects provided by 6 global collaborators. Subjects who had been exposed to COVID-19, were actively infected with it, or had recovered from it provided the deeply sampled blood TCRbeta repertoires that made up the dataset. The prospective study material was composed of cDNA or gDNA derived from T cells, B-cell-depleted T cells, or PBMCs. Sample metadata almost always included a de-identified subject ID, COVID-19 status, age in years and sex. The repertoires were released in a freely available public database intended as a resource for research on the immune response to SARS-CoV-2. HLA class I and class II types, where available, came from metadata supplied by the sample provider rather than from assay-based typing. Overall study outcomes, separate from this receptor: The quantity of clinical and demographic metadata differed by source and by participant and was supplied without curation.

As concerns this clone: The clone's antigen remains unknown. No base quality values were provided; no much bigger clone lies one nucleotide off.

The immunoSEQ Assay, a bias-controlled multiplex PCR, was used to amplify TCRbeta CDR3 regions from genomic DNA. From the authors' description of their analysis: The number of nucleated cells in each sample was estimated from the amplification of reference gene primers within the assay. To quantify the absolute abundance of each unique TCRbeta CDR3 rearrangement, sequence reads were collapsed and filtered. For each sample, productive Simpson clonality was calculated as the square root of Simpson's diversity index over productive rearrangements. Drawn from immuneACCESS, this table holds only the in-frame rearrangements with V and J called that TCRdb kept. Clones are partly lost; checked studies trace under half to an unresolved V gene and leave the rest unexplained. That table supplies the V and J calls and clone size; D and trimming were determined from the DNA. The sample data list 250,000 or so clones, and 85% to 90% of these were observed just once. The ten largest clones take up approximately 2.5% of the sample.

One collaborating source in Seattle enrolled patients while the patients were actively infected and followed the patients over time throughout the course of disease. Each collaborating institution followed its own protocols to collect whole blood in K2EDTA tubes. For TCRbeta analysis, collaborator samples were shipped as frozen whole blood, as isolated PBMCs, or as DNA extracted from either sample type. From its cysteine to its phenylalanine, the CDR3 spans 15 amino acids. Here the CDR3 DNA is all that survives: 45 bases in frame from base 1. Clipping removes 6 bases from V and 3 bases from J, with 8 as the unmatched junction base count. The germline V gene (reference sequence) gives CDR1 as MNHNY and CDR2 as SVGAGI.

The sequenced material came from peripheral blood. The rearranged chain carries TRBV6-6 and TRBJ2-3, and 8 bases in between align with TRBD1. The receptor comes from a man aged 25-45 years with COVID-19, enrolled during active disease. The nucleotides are TGTGCCAGCAGGGAGACAGGGGCCTTTACAGATACGCAGTATTTT. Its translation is CASRETGAFTDTQYF.